These 27 T cell receptor beta chains were sequenced from one sample in a study of cytomegalovirus exposure and HLA in healthy donors. TCRdb's table, derived via immunoSEQ multiplex PCR, lists solely in-frame clones and lacks some. The table shows about 78,000 clones, with 90% to 96% occurring only once. What was sequenced was PBMCs. These receptors all come from a man aged 18 to 29 in good health and CMV-seropositive.

J is TRBJ1-2 and V is TRBV5-5; D gene ambiguous. The CDR3 consists of 15 residues. V was pared by 4 bases and J by 5 bases, with 18 bases between. Germline CDR1 SGHKS, CDR2 YYEKEE (reference sequence). The CDR3 reads CASSPLLTGDYGYTF. The CDR3 DNA is TGTGCCAGCAGCCCGCTTCTGACGGGTGATTATGGCTACACCTTC.

J is TRBJ1-2 and V is TRBV19, with D perhaps matching TRBD1 (5 bases). V was pared by 0 bases and J by 4 bases, with 12 bases between. The CDR3 sequence is 15 residues long. The germline V gene has CDR1 LNHDA and CDR2 SQIVND (reference sequence). The CDR3 loop reads CASSIDPRAVYGYTF. The DNA of the CDR3 is TGTGCCAGTAGTATAGATCCCAGGGCCGTCTATGGCTACACCTTC. Full variable domain (missing parts from reference TRBV19 and TRBJ1-2): DGGITQSPKYLFRKEGQNVTLSCEQNLNHDAMYWYRQDPGQGLRLIYYSQIVNDFQKGDIAEGYSVSREKKESFPLTVTSAQKNPTAFYLCASSIDPRAVYGYTFGSGTRLTVV.

The chain has TRBV7-9 and TRBJ1-2; the D gene is possibly TRBD1 (5 bases). Trimming stripped 2 bases from V and 0 bases from J, with 7 bases between. The CDR3 length is 14 residues. Germline V gene lookup returns CDR1 SEHNR and CDR2 FQNEAQ (reference sequence). CDR3 region: CASSLSGTNYGYTF. The CDR3 nucleotides are TGTGCCAGCAGCTTATCAGGGACTAACTATGGCTACACCTTC.

This chain joins TRBV25-1 and TRBJ1-1; D call uncertain. V gave up 7 bases and J gave up 11 bases, with 11 bases separating them. Germline values: CDR1 MGHDK, CDR2 SYGVNS. The CDR3 covers 10 residues. DNA for the CDR3: TGTGCCAGCAAGGTCGGAGGGGCTTTCTTT. This encodes CASKVGGAFF.

The chain links TRBV7-9 to TRBJ2-7; 8 bases map to TRBD2. The CDR3 is made up of 15 amino acids. Trimming took 4 bases from V and 2 from J; bases not matched to a gene: 7. Per germline, CDR1 SEHNR and CDR2 FQNEAQ (reference sequence). As DNA, the CDR3 is TGTGCCAGCAGCTCTCGGACTAGCTTAGCCTACGAGCAGTACTTC. Translating gives CASSSRTSLAYEQYF.

The gene calls are TRBV6-1 and TRBJ1-5; D might be TRBD1 (5 bases). Germline loops: CDR1 MNHNS, CDR2 SASEGT. This CDR3 has 18 amino acids. Trimming stripped 2 bases from V and 0 bases from J, with 17 bases between. Here the CDR3 reads CASSEYAGGAYSNQPQHF. CDR3 sequence (DNA): TGTGCCAGCAGTGAATACGCTGGAGGGGCTTATAGCAATCAGCCCCAGCATTTT.

The V call is TRBV30, the J call TRBJ1-1, with 8 bases fitting TRBD1. The CDR3 contains 15 residues. The ends lost 3 bases at V and 3 bases at J; junction bases unmatched: 9. Germline values: CDR1 GTSNPN, CDR2 SVGIG (reference sequence). CDR3 protein: CAWRELGQVYTEAFF. CDR3 DNA: TGTGCCTGGAGAGAACTGGGACAGGTATACACTGAAGCTTTCTTT.

The CDR3 sequence is CASSGRDQSTDTQYF. CDR3 nucleotides: TGTGCCAGCAGCGGGAGGGATCAGAGCACAGATACGCAGTATTTT. V and J are TRBV27 and TRBJ2-3; 8 bases match TRBD2. The CDR3 contains 15 residues. Germline V CDR1 and CDR2: MNHEY, SMNVEV (reference sequence). The V gene end was trimmed by 6 bases and the J gene end by 0 bases; junction bases not matched to a gene: 5.

This chain links TRBV6-1 with TRBJ1-1; a possible D gene is TRBD1 (6 bases). Between the trimmed V and J ends, which lost 1 base and 6 bases, there was a span of 12 bases. Germline-derived CDR1 and CDR2 are MNHNS and SASEGT. The CDR3 consists of 14 residues. CDR3 bases: TGTGCCAGCAGTGAAGACAGGGATTCCGCTGAAGCTTTCTTT. This sequence encodes CASSEDRDSAEAFF.

V gene TRBV7-2 combines with J gene TRBJ1-2; a weak D match, TRBD1 (6 bases). This CDR3 has 14 residues. Germline lookup yields CDR1 SGHTA and CDR2 FQGNSA. Trimming left V 4 bases short and J 8 bases short, with 17 bases between. CDR3 nucleotide sequence: TGTGCCAGCAGCTCCCCTGGGGGGGGCTGGGGCTACACCTTC. Translated, it gives CASSSPGGGWGYTF.

This rearrangement joins TRBV9 to TRBJ2-1; 7 bases are a match to TRBD2. V was clipped by 0 bases and J by 7 bases; unmatched bases: 4. CDR1 SGDLS and CDR2 YYNGEE come from the germline V gene. The CDR3 is made up of 14 amino acids. The CDR3 here is CASSVGGSGNEQFF. CDR3 DNA: TGTGCCAGCAGCGTAGGCGGTAGCGGGAATGAGCAGTTCTTC.

CDR3 DNA sequence: TGTGCCAGCAGTTTACAGGGGCGAGAGACCCAGTACTTC. Its protein is CASSLQGRETQYF. V and J are TRBV27 and TRBJ2-5, with a weak D call TRBD1 (6 bases). V shed 2 bases and J shed 4 bases, with 8 bases lying between them. CDR3 length: 13 residues. Germline V lookup: CDR1 MNHEY, CDR2 SMNVEV (reference sequence).

This clone occurred once. The gene calls are TRBV5-1 and TRBJ2-7; 12 bases are a match to TRBD2. Germline loops: CDR1 SGHRS, CDR2 YFSETQ. Trimming removed 1 base from V and 2 bases from J; junction bases left unmatched: 7. This CDR3 contains 17 residues. The DNA for the CDR3 is TGCGCCAGCAGCTTGACTAGCGGGAGGCCGAACGCCTACGAGCAGTACTTC. This codes for CASSLTSGRPNAYEQYF.

This clone was detected once. The V gene is TRBV29-1, the J gene TRBJ1-2; 8 bases agree with TRBD1. There are 15 residues in the CDR3. Germline V CDR1 and CDR2: SQVTM, ANQGSEA. The V segment lost 4 bases and the J segment 8 bases; nucleotides outside the gene matches: 15. The CDR3 region is CSVGGSRQGIRGYTF. CDR3 coding DNA: TGCAGCGTTGGGGGATCGAGACAGGGGATTCGAGGCTACACCTTC.

The rearrangement uses TRBV2 and TRBJ2-7, with 7 positions matching TRBD2. Trimming cost V 2 bases and J 2 bases; bases outside gene matches: 6. The CDR3 consists of 15 residues. Germline loops: CDR1 SNHLY, CDR2 FYNNEI. CDR3 nucleotide sequence: TGTGCCAGCAGTGAATTTGGGGGAGGGCCCTACGAGCAGTACTTC. Its protein product is CASSEFGGGPYEQYF.

The gene calls are TRBV5-6 and TRBJ2-7, with 11 bases matching TRBD2. CDR3 length equals 16 residues. V lost 5 bases and J lost 6; bases outside the gene matches: 13. Germline V gene lookup returns CDR1 SGHDT and CDR2 YYEEEE. Here the CDR3 DNA reads TGTGCCAGCAGTATGTTAACAACTAGCGGGAGATTCGAGCAGTACTTC. Translated, it gives CASSMLTTSGRFEQYF.

This clone was observed once. This chain uses TRBV27 with TRBJ1-1, with a possible D match to TRBD1 (5 bases). Germline V gene sequence: CDR1 MNHEY, CDR2 SMNVEV (reference sequence). V lost 8 bases to trimming and J lost 5 bases, with 18 bases between them. This CDR3 is 14 amino acids long. The CDR3 region has the DNA TGTGCCAGCCCCCCTGGGGGGGGACGGACTGAAGCTTTCTTT. Translated, it gives CASPPGGGRTEAFF.

A note on this clone: The identical CDR3 is also encoded by other nucleotide sequences in the sample. The V and J genes are TRBV6-1 and TRBJ1-2; 9 positions agree with TRBD1. CDR1 and CDR2 (germline): MNHNS, SASEGT. This CDR3 has 13 amino acids. Trimming took 7 bases from V and 6 from J; bases not matched to a gene: 6. In DNA, the CDR3 is TGTGCCAGCAATCCAAGACAGGGGGATGGCTACACCTTC. Its translation: CASNPRQGDGYTF.

The chain carries TRBV6-5 and TRBJ2-3; D is unclear. Trimming cost V 5 bases and J 9 bases, with 18 bases left between them. Per the germline V gene, CDR1 is MNHEY and CDR2 is SVGAGI. The CDR3 runs to 14 residues. The CDR3 here is CASSPPYLPLTQYF. The CDR3, as DNA: TGTGCCAGCAGTCCACCTTACCTTCCACTAACGCAGTATTTT.

This clone was seen only once. V is TRBV14 and J is TRBJ2-1; D remains ambiguous. The CDR3 contains 13 residues. Germline CDR1 reads SGHDN; CDR2 reads FVKESK. V was shortened by 4 bases and J by 4 bases, with 8 bases between the two germline ends. The CDR3 region has the DNA TGTGCCAGCAGCCGGAGCTTTTACAATGAGCAGTTCTTC. It is translated as CASSRSFYNEQFF.

This chain joins TRBV18 and TRBJ1-4, with a weak D call TRBD1 (5 bases). Trimming pared 2 bases from V and 10 bases from J, leaving 17 bases between. This CDR3 has 15 amino acids. Germline V CDR1 and CDR2: KGHSH, LQKENI. The CDR3 coding sequence is TGTGCCAGCTCACCAAGGACACTCGCGGTGGGAAAACTGTTTTTT. Translating gives CASSPRTLAVGKLFF.

V gene TRBV10-3 combines with J gene TRBJ2-7, with 9 bases lining up with TRBD1. CDR3 length: 13 residues. J lost 3 bases, V lost 10 bases, and 7 bases had no gene match. The V gene's germline CDR1 is ENHRY and CDR2 SYGVKD. In DNA, the CDR3 is TGTGCCAGCTCCGGGACAGGGCGCTACGAGCAGTACTTC. Amino acid sequence: CASSGTGRYEQYF.

CDR3 residues: CASSSDAASWNEQFF. CDR3 sequence (DNA): TGTGCCAGCAGCTCAGATGCCGCTAGCTGGAATGAGCAGTTCTTC. The V call is TRBV7-9, the J call TRBJ2-1, with D perhaps matching TRBD2 (5 bases). Per the germline V gene, CDR1 is SEHNR and CDR2 is FQNEAQ (reference sequence). This CDR3 spans 15 amino acids. V was shortened by 4 bases and J by 7 bases, with 17 bases between the two germline ends.

The chain employs TRBV18 and TRBJ2-6; 8 bases are shared with TRBD1. With V trimmed by 6 bases and J by 2 bases, 9 bases remained unmatched. The CDR3 loop spans 17 amino acids. Germline assignment: CDR1 KGHSH and CDR2 LQKENI. The CDR3 reads CASSKTGQGTGANVLTF. CDR3 nucleotides: TGTGCCAGCTCCAAAACTGGACAGGGTACTGGGGCCAACGTCCTGACTTTC.

The V gene is TRBV25-1, the J gene TRBJ2-7; 10 bases align to TRBD1. V lost 3 bases, J lost 3 bases, and 2 bases stayed unmatched. The V gene's germline CDR1 is MGHDK and CDR2 SYGVNS. The CDR3 loop spans 14 amino acids. The DNA of the CDR3 is TGTGCCAGCAGTGACAGGACAGGGGGCTACGAGCAGTACTTC. This encodes CASSDRTGGYEQYF.

This chain links TRBV9 with TRBJ2-5; tentative D call: TRBD1 (5 bases). From germline, CDR1 is SGDLS and CDR2 YYNGEE. V lost 1 base to trimming and J lost 2 bases, with 9 bases between them. This CDR3 comprises 14 residues. CDR3 bases: TGTGCCAGCAGCGTAAATAGGGGTCAAGAGACCCAGTACTTC. It is translated as CASSVNRGQETQYF.

CDR3 sequence reads: CASSLGPTSGSPNTGELFF. DNA for the CDR3: TGTGCCAGCAGCTTGGGGCCTACTAGCGGGAGTCCGAACACCGGGGAGCTGTTTTTT. The chain uses TRBV5-6 and TRBJ2-2, with 11 bases fitting TRBD2. CDR3 size: 19 residues. V lost 0 bases and J lost 0; bases outside the gene matches: 7. The germline V gene has CDR1 SGHDT and CDR2 YYEEEE.